These T cell receptor beta chains were read from a single sample in a study of cytomegalovirus exposure and HLA in healthy donors. Libraries were prepared by immunoSEQ multiplex PCR; TCRdb keeps only in-frame clonotypes and omits some of them. Of tens of thousands of clones in the sample, around 77% were seen once. Sequenced material: PBMCs. These receptors all come from a young man in good health and CMV-seronegative. The CDR3 runs from the conserved cysteine through the conserved F or W. The D gene is left open where the match is weak. Not every row has a clone size; where given, it reads once, few, many or a size class.

TRBV4-1,TRBJ2-7,.,TRBD1,TGCGCCAGCAGCCAAGTACGGGACAGGGCCTACGAGCAGTACTTC,CASSQVRDRAYEQYF
TRBV2,TRBJ1-6,.,TRBD1,TGTGCCGGAACAGACAGGGGAAATTCACCCCTCCACTTT,CAGTDRGNSPLHF
TRBV29-1,TRBJ2-3,.,.,TGCAGCGTTGACCGGGGTAGGGTCGGTACGCAGTATTTT,CSVDRGRVGTQYF
TRBV7-2,TRBJ2-2,once,.,TGTGCCAACCAGTTGGGTGGGCCGGACACCGGGGAGCTGTTTTTT,CANQLGGPDTGELFF
TRBV6-1,TRBJ2-5,.,.,TGTGCCAGCAGTGAGATCTTTCGGGAGACCCAGTACTTC,CASSEIFRETQYF
TRBV30,TRBJ2-3,.,.,TGTGCCTGGAGTGTCCCCAATACGCAGTATTTT,CAWSVPNTQYF
TRBV18,TRBJ2-7,few,.,TGTGCCAGCTCACTGAACAGGGACGGCGAGCAGTACTTC,CASSLNRDGEQYF
TRBV19,TRBJ2-1,.,TRBD2,TGTGCCAGTAGTCCTGGCGGGGCTAGCGGGAGTTTCTTC,CASSPGGASGSFF
TRBV9,TRBJ1-4,.,.,TGTGCCAGCAGCGTGGACGGGACATTCCCTAATGAAAAACTGTTTTTT,CASSVDGTFPNEKLFF
TRBV9,TRBJ2-5,.,.,TGTGCCAGCAGCGTGAGCTGGCAGCCTCCCCAAGAGGCCCAGTACTTC,CASSVSWQPPQEAQYF
TRBV29-1,TRBJ1-2,.,TRBD1,TGCAGCGCCGAGGGGACGGGACAGAAGCCTTATGGCTACACCTTC,CSAEGTGQKPYGYTF
TRBV11-2,TRBJ2-5,.,.,TGTGCCAGCAGCTTAGATCCTATTTTTAGATTTCAAGAGACCCAGTACTTC,CASSLDPIFRFQETQYF
TRBV5-4,TRBJ1-1,.,.,TGTGCCAGCAGCCCCCCAGGGGCAGGCCCTTTGAACACTGAAGCTTTCTTT,CASSPPGAGPLNTEAFF
TRBV5-4,TRBJ1-2,.,.,TGTGCCAGCAGCTTGGACCAACAGGTGTCTTATGGCTACACTTTC,CASSLDQQVSYGYTF
TRBV9,TRBJ2-3,.,TRBD1,TGTGCCAGCAGCGTAGGAGGGACAGGGCTAGATACGCAGTATTTT,CASSVGGTGLDTQYF